The 21 T cell receptor beta chains given below trace back to one sample, sequenced in a study of cytomegalovirus exposure and HLA in healthy donors. 13 Jbeta primers and 60 Vbeta primers were used for the PCR. Sequencing used immunoSEQ multiplex PCR; TCRdb keeps in-frame clones, though not all of them. The sample contains 90,000 to 150,000 clones, approximately 78% of which appear only once. The specimen was PBMCs. The origin of the receptors is a middle-aged woman in good health and CMV-seropositive.

This chain links TRBV7-2 with TRBJ2-5; 8 bases agree with TRBD2. Germline CDR1 is SGHTA and CDR2 is FQGNSA. V lost 6 bases, J lost 5 bases, and 11 bases stayed unmatched. The CDR3 sequence is 15 residues long. The CDR3 protein is CASSGPRGGGETQYF. Here the CDR3 DNA reads TGTGCCAGCAGTGGACCTCGGGGGGGCGGGGAGACCCAGTACTTC.

The chain uses TRBV9 and TRBJ2-1; 7 nucleotides match TRBD2. Germline V gene sequence: CDR1 SGDLS, CDR2 YYNGEE. V trimming: 0 bases; J trimming: 10 bases; junction bases outside the gene matches: 13. This CDR3 spans 16 amino acids. Here the CDR3 reads CASSVGAGYSGKEQFF. CDR3 in DNA: TGTGCCAGCAGCGTAGGAGCGGGGTACTCTGGAAAGGAGCAGTTCTTC.

The chain uses TRBV18 and TRBJ2-2; D unresolved. The CDR3 sequence is 14 residues long. Germline values: CDR1 KGHSH, CDR2 LQKENI. V was cut by 3 bases and J by 10 bases, with 15 bases left in between. The CDR3 is CASSPRLEPPELFF. CDR3 DNA: TGTGCCAGCTCACCCCGACTTGAGCCTCCGGAGCTGTTTTTT.

J is TRBJ1-1 and V is TRBV6-1; D might be TRBD1 (5 bases). Trimming stripped 3 bases from V and 1 base from J, with 12 bases between. Germline values: CDR1 MNHNS, CDR2 SASEGT. The CDR3 is 15 amino acids. The CDR3 DNA follows: TGTGCCAGCAGTGATGGGGCCGCCGGGAACACTGAAGCTTTCTTT. This sequence encodes CASSDGAAGNTEAFF.

The gene calls are TRBV11-3 and TRBJ2-7; 7 nucleotides line up with TRBD2. The CDR3 consists of 14 residues. V trimming: 4 bases; J trimming: 3 bases; junction bases outside the gene matches: 6. Looked up from germline, CDR1 is SGHNT and CDR2 is YENEEA. The CDR3 loop reads CASSSLAALYEQYF. The CDR3 DNA follows: TGTGCCAGCAGCTCTCTAGCGGCCCTCTACGAGCAGTACTTC.

The CDR3 nucleotides are TGTGCCAGCAGAGGGACAGGGGGTTTTGGCTACACCTTC. Protein: CASRGTGGFGYTF. V and J are TRBV6-5 and TRBJ1-2, with 11 bases aligning to TRBD1. The CDR3 is made up of 13 amino acids. Germline CDR1 MNHEY, CDR2 SVGAGI. The J segment lost 7 bases and the V segment lost 6 bases, leaving 4 bases of the junction unmatched.

A remark on this clone: One junction end disagrees with the germline gene, perhaps due to a read error. V usage is TRBV7-9 and J usage is TRBJ1-1, with D maybe TRBD1 (6 bases). The CDR3 runs to 13 residues. The germline gives CDR1 SEHNR, CDR2 FQNEAQ (reference sequence). The CDR3 protein is CAGSLPGDTEAFF. The CDR3 bases are TGTGCCGGCAGCTTACCAGGGGACACTGAAGCTTTCTTT.

The genes are TRBV5-6 and TRBJ2-5, with D possibly TRBD2 on 5 matching bases. Deletions cut 1 base from V and 5 bases from J, with 18 bases between. CDR1 SGHDT and CDR2 YYEEEE come from the germline V gene. This CDR3 has 16 residues. CDR3 in amino acids: CASSLLLEGLGETQYF. Here the CDR3 DNA reads TGTGCCAGCAGCTTGTTACTTGAGGGCCTCGGGGAGACCCAGTACTTC.

The V call is TRBV7-2, the J call TRBJ2-3; no clear D. Trimming shortened V by 5 bases and J by 3 bases, and 6 bases separated the two germline ends. Germline V CDR1 and CDR2: SGHTA, FQGNSA. This CDR3 region has 12 residues. DNA of the CDR3: TGTGCCAGCAGCCCCACTACAGATACGCAGTATTTT. This sequence encodes CASSPTTDTQYF.

The chain carries TRBV7-8 and TRBJ2-5; TRBD1 agrees at 7 bases. V dropped 2 bases and J dropped 7; count of bases not matched to a gene: 7. This CDR3 is 14 amino acids long. CDR1 is SGHVS, CDR2 FQNEAQ, per germline. The CDR3 region has the DNA TGTGCCAGCAGCTTAACCACAGGGGTCGCGACCCAGTACTTC. Translation: CASSLTTGVATQYF. The whole variable domain, remainder taken from reference TRBV7-8 and TRBJ2-5, is GAGVSQSPRYKVAKRGQDVALRCDPISGHVSLFWYQQALGQGPEFLTYFQNEAQLDKSGLPSDRFFAERPEGSVSTLKIQRTQQEDSAVYLCASSLTTGVATQYFGPGTRLLVL.

Only a few counts were recorded for this clone. The CDR3 DNA reads as TGTGCCAGCAGCCCCGGGGGTACTGAAGCTTTCTTT. Its translation is CASSPGGTEAFF. The chain recombines TRBV6-5 with TRBJ1-1; a weak D match, TRBD1 (5 bases). V was cut by 6 bases and J by 5 bases, with 10 bases left in between. Germline V gives CDR1 MNHEY, CDR2 SVGAGI. The CDR3 runs to 12 residues.

This clone has more than one count but fewer than ten. This sequence joins TRBV28 and TRBJ1-5; 9 bases map to TRBD1. With V trimmed by 4 bases and J by 3 bases, 4 bases remained unmatched. The CDR3 runs 15 residues. Germline V gives CDR1 MDHEN, CDR2 SYDVKM. CDR3 DNA sequence: TGTGCCAGCAGTTGGGACAGGGACGACAATCAGCCCCAGCATTTT. Protein product: CASSWDRDDNQPQHF.

The J gene is TRBJ2-1, the V gene TRBV4-1, with D perhaps TRBD2 (5 bases). V was cut by 1 base and J by 4 bases, with 17 bases left in between. This CDR3 region has 17 residues. CDR1 MGHRA and CDR2 YSYEKL come from the germline V gene. CDR3: CASSQALAGLPYNEQFF. The CDR3 DNA reads TGCGCCAGCAGCCAAGCACTGGCAGGACTCCCTTACAATGAGCAGTTCTTC.

The genes are TRBV7-9 and TRBJ1-2; TRBD1 might be the D (6 bases). The CDR3 length is 14 residues. CDR1 is SEHNR, CDR2 FQNEAQ, per germline (reference sequence). Trimming took 0 bases from V and 6 from J, leaving 11 bases between them. CDR3 in DNA: TGTGCCAGCAGCTTAGCGGGGGCGCGTCATGGCTACACCTTC. It encodes CASSLAGARHGYTF. Filled out from reference TRBV7-9 and TRBJ1-2, the complete variable domain reads DTGVSQNPRHKITKRGQNVTFRCDPISEHNRLYWYRQTLGQGPEFLTYFQNEAQLEKSRLLSDRFSAERPKGSFSTLEIQRTEQGDSAMYLCASSLAGARHGYTFGSGTRLTVV.

The chain joins TRBV4-3 to TRBJ2-7; tentatively, D is TRBD1 (5 bases). The CDR3 is 14 amino acids. V lost 4 bases and J 1 base, leaving 11 bases between the germline ends. The germline V gene encodes CDR1 LGHNA and CDR2 YSLEER. CDR3 loop: CASSPWQGSYEQYF. The CDR3 DNA reads TGCGCCAGCAGCCCCTGGCAGGGTTCCTACGAGCAGTACTTC.

The rearrangement links TRBV6-6 to TRBJ2-6, with 7 positions matching TRBD1. The junction had 9 bases not matched to a gene; V was cut back by 10 bases and J by 0 bases. CDR3 size: 16 residues. Germline values: CDR1 MNHNY, CDR2 SVGAGI (reference sequence). This chain's CDR3 is CATSRQGSSGANVLTF. CDR3 bases: TGTGCCACCAGCCGACAGGGCAGCTCTGGGGCCAACGTCCTGACTTTC.

The V gene is TRBV4-3, the J gene TRBJ2-5, with TRBD2 identical over 8 bases. Germline lookup yields CDR1 LGHNA and CDR2 YSLEER. The V gene end was trimmed by 1 base and the J gene end by 5 bases; junction bases not matched to a gene: 15. This CDR3 region has 18 residues. The CDR3 bases are TGCGCCAGCAGCCAAGGGTTATCCACGGGAGGGGTTTTGGAGACCCAGTACTTC. It encodes CASSQGLSTGGVLETQYF.

This clone was observed a few times. The rearrangement uses TRBV5-4 and TRBJ1-2; D is possibly TRBD1 (5 bases). The CDR3 is 14 residues long. Germline V CDR1 and CDR2: SGHNT, YYREEE (reference sequence). V lost 1 base and J lost 3, with 10 bases in between. CDR3 sequence: CASSLQWGDYGYTF. DNA for the CDR3: TGTGCCAGCAGCTTGCAGTGGGGGGACTATGGCTACACCTTC.

This clone turned up a few times. The rearrangement links TRBV30 to TRBJ1-5, with 8 bases identical to TRBD1. The CDR3 runs 19 residues. CDR1 is GTSNPN and CDR2 is SVGIG in the germline V gene (reference sequence). The junction had 18 bases not matched to a gene; V was cut back by 1 base and J by 4 bases. The CDR3 here is CAWSAPRDRNNSQNQPQHF. In DNA, the CDR3 is TGTGCCTGGAGTGCTCCGCGGGACAGGAACAACTCACAAAATCAGCCCCAGCATTTT.

The chain carries TRBV5-1 and TRBJ2-1; D call uncertain. Germline-derived CDR1 and CDR2 are SGHRS and YFSETQ. This CDR3 has 12 amino acids. V shed 0 bases and J shed 7 bases, with 5 bases lying between them. The CDR3 protein is CASSLDWNEQFF. CDR3 DNA sequence: TGCGCCAGCAGCTTGGACTGGAATGAGCAGTTCTTC.

This clone appeared a few times. The genes are TRBV5-6 and TRBJ1-1; no clear D gene. The CDR3 is 12 amino acids. Germline V gene sequence: CDR1 SGHDT, CDR2 YYEEEE. V lost 5 bases and J lost 11, with 16 bases in between. CDR3 protein: CASSPRGFGAFF. CDR3 DNA: TGTGCCAGCAGTCCAAGAGGGTTCGGGGCTTTCTTT.